This TCR beta chain emerged from a study of blood T cell repertoires in COVID-19. Study-wide background: Collection of acute and convalescent COVID-19 samples took place in the United States, Italy and Spain. The analysed material was cDNA or gDNA that came from T cells, B-cell-depleted T cells, or PBMCs.

The authors' processing: Reference gene primers were amplified, and this amplification served to estimate nucleated cell counts. Some clones are missing from TCRdb's copy, which holds only in-frame ones; the method was immunoSEQ multiplex PCR. V and J calls plus clone size are reproduced from that table; the DNA served to infer D and trimming. This sample has roughly 260,000 clones; 88% occur once, and the top ten carry roughly 4%. The junction had 8 bases not matched to a gene; V was cut back by 5 bases and J by 5 bases. The CDR3 covers 14 residues. CDR1 and CDR2 from the germline V gene are MNHEY and SMNVEV (reference sequence).

The source of this sequence is a man in his fifties or sixties who had recovered from COVID-19. The sequenced material came from peripheral blood. The V gene is TRBV27, the J gene TRBJ1-1, with 7 bases matching TRBD1. The DNA of the CDR3 is TGTGCCAGCAGTCCCACAGGGGTATGGACTGAAGCTTTCTTT. As protein: CASSPTGVWTEAFF.